This T cell receptor (beta chain) was documented in a study of T cell responses to AZD1222 COVID-19 vaccine. Study observations and caveats: There were mostly white British donors and more females than males, and clonal diversity was possibly underestimated.

About this clone itself: What it binds is not known.

Measured with immunoSEQ multiplex PCR; TCRdb has only the in-frame clones, and not every one. The sample has 100,000 to 150,000 clones; about 87% are singletons. The V and J ends lost 6 bases and 4 bases, in that order; junction bases with no gene match: 5. Per germline, CDR1 ENHRY and CDR2 SYGVKD. The CDR3 sequence is 13 residues long. This material consisted of peripheral blood, taken on day 0 of AZD1222 vaccination. The chain couples TRBV10-3 to TRBJ2-7; 8 positions match TRBD2. This receptor was identified in an adult in good health. CDR3 residues: CAISPSGSYEQYF. In DNA, the CDR3 is TGTGCCATCAGCCCAAGCGGGAGTTACGAGCAGTACTTC.